Reported below is one TCR beta chain. The sample belongs to a study of shared clonotypes between healthy human individuals. Using immunoSEQ multiplex PCR, the repertoire was profiled, and TCRdb retains in-frame clones only, with some absent. The sample records roughly 2.5 million clones, roughly nine tenths being singletons. The CDR3 has 15 amino acids. The germline gives CDR1 SGDLS, CDR2 YYNGEE. Trimming cost V 3 bases and J 3 bases, with 13 bases left between them. The chain uses TRBV9 and TRBJ1-5; possibly TRBD1 for D (6 bases). Sequencing was done on a sample of naive CD4+ T cells sorted from blood. Subset in this sample: CD45RA+ positively selected. The TCR sequence derives from a man between 18 and 35 years old in good health. CDR3 residues: CASSAGTKDNQPQHF. In DNA form, the CDR3 reads TGTGCCAGCAGCGCCGGGACAAAAGACAATCAGCCCCAGCATTTT.